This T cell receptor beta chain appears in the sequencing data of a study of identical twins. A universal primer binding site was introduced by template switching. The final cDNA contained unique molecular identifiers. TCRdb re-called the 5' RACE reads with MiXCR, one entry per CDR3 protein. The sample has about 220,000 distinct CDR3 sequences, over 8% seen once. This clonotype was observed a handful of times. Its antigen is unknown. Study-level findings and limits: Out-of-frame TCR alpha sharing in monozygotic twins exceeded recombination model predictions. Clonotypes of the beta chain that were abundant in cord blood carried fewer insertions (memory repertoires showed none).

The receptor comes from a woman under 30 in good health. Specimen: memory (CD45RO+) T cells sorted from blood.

The CDR3: CASSPSGRSTGELFF. As DNA, the CDR3 is TGTGCCAGCAGTCCTAGCGGGAGGTCCACCGGGGAGCTGTTTTTT. The chain uses TRBV6-1 and TRBJ2-2; the match to TRBD2 covers 11 bases. The trim removed 5 bases at V and 4 bases at J, leaving 3 bases unmatched. This CDR3 has 15 amino acids. Germline-derived CDR1 and CDR2 are MNHNS and SASEGT.